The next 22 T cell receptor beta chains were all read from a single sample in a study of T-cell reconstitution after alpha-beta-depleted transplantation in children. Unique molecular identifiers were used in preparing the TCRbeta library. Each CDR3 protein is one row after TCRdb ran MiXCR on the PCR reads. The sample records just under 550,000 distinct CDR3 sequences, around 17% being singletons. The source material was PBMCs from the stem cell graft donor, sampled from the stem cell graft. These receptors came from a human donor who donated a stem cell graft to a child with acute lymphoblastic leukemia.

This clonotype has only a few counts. The DNA of the CDR3 is TGTGCCAGCAGCTTCCGGGAACGGACCGGGGAGCTGTTTTTT. It is translated as CASSFRERTGELFF. The chain joins TRBV7-9 to TRBJ2-2, with D perhaps TRBD2 (5 bases). CDR3 length equals 14 residues. The germline gives CDR1 SEHNR, CDR2 FQNEAQ (reference sequence). With 3 bases removed from V and 5 bases from J, the gap between germline ends came to 10 bases.

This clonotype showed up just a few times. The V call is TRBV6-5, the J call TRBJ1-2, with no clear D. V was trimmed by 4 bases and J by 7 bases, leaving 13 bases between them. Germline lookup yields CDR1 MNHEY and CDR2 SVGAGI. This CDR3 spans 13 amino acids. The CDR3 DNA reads TGTGCCAGCAGTTCGGAGGTTCGGCGTGGCTACACCTTC. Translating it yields CASSSEVRRGYTF.

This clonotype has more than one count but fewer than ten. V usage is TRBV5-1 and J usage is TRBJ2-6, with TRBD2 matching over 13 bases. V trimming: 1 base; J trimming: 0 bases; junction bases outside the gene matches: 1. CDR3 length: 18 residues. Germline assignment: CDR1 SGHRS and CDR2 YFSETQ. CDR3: CASSLTSGRASGANVLTF. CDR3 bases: TGCGCCAGCAGCTTGACTAGCGGGAGGGCCTCTGGGGCCAACGTCCTGACTTTC. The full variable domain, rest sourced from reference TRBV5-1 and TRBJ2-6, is KAGVTQTPRYLIKTRGQQVTLSCSPISGHRSVSWYQQTPGQGLQFLFEYFSETQRNKGNFPGRFSGRQFSNSRSEMNVSTLELGDSALYLCASSLTSGRASGANVLTFGAGSRLTVL.

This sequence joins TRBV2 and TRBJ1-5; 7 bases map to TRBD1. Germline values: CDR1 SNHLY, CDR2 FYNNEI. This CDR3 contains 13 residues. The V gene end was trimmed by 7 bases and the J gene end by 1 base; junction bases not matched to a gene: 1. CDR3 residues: CASKQGSNQPQHF. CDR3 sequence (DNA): TGTGCCAGCAAACAGGGGAGCAATCAGCCCCAGCATTTT.

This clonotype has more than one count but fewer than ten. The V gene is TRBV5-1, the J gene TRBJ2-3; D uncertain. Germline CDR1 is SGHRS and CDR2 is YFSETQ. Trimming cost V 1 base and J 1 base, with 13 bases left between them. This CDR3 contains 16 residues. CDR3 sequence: CASSLRAVEGTDTQYF. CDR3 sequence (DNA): TGCGCCAGCAGCTTGAGGGCAGTCGAAGGCACAGATACGCAGTATTTT.

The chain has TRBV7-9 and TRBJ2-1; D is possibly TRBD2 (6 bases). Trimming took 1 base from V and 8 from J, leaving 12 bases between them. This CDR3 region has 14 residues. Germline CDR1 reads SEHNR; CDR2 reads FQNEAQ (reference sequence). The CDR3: CASSLGGGVDEQFF. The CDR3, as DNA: TGTGCCAGCAGCTTAGGTGGCGGGGTCGATGAGCAGTTCTTC.

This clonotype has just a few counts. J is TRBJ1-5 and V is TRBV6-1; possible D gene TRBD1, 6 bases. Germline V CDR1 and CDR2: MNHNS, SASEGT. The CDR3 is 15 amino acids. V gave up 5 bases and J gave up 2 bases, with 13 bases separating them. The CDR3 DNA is TGTGCCAGCAGTAAGGGGGGGTATGGCAATCAGCCCCAGCATTTT. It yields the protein CASSKGGYGNQPQHF.

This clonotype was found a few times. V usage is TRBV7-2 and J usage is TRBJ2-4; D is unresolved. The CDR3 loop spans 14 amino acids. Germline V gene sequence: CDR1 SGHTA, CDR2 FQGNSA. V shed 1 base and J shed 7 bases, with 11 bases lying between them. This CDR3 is CASSLGGDGNIQYF. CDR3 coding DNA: TGTGCCAGCAGCTTAGGAGGCGATGGGAACATTCAGTACTTC.

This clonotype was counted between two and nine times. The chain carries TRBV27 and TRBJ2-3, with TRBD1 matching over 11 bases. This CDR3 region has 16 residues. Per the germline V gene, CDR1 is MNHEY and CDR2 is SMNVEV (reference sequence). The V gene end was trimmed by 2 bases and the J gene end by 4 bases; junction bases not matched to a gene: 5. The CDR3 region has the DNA TGTGCCAGCAGTTTAGGGGGACAGGGGGGGCCAGATACGCAGTATTTT. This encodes CASSLGGQGGPDTQYF.

The CDR3 here is CASIQPYTGELFF. CDR3 nucleotides: TGTGCCAGCATTCAGCCTTACACCGGGGAGCTGTTTTTT. The V and J genes are TRBV5-5 and TRBJ2-2; no definite D call. The V and J ends lost 6 bases and 3 bases respectively, with 9 bases between them. This CDR3 region has 13 residues. The V gene's germline CDR1 is SGHKS and CDR2 YYEKEE (reference sequence).

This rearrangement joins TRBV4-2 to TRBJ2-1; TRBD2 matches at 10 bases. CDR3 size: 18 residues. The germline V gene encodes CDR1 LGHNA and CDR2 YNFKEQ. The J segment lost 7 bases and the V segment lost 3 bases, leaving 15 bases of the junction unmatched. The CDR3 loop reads CASSHPGPLAGVQNEQFF. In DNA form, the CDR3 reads TGTGCCAGCAGCCACCCCGGTCCCCTAGCGGGAGTACAGAATGAGCAGTTCTTC.

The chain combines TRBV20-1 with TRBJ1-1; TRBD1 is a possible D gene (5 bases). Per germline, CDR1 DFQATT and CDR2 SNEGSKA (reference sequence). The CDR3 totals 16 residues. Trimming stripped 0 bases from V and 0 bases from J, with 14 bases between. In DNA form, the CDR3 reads TGCAGTGCTAGAGATCAGGGCAGGTTCATGAACACTGAAGCTTTCTTT. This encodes CSARDQGRFMNTEAFF.

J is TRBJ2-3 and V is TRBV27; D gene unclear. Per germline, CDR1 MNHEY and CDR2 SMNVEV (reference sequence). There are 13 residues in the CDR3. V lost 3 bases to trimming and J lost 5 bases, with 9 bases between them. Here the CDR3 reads CASSFRREDTQYF. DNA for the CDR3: TGTGCCAGCAGTTTTCGTAGGGAAGATACGCAGTATTTT.

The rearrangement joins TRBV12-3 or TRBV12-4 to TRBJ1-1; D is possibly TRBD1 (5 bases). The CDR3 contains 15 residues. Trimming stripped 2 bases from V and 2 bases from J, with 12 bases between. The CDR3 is CASSLLGAGNTEAFF. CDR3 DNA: TGTGCCAGCAGTTTACTCGGGGCCGGCAACACTGAAGCTTTCTTT.

The CDR3 DNA reads as TGCGCCAGCAGCCAAGTGCGGCAGGCCGGATATGGCTACACCTTC. Its translation is CASSQVRQAGYGYTF. The chain combines TRBV4-1 with TRBJ1-2; D call uncertain. The CDR3 is made up of 15 amino acids. V was shortened by 1 base and J by 5 bases, with 14 bases between the two germline ends. Germline CDR1 is MGHRA and CDR2 is YSYEKL.

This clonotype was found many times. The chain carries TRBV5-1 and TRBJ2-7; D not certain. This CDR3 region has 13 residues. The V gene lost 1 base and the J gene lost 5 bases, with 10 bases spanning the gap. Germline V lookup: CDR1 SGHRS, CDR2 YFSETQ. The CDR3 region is CASSLNPSDEQYF. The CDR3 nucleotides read TGCGCCAGCAGCTTGAACCCCAGCGACGAGCAGTACTTC.

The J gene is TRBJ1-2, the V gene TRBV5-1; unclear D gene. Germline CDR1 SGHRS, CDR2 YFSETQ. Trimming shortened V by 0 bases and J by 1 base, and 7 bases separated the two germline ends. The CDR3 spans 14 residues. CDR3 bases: TGCGCCAGCAGCTTGGACGGGGTTAACTATGGCTACACCTTC. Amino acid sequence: CASSLDGVNYGYTF. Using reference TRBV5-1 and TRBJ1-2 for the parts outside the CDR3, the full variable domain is KAGVTQTPRYLIKTRGQQVTLSCSPISGHRSVSWYQQTPGQGLQFLFEYFSETQRNKGNFPGRFSGRQFSNSRSEMNVSTLELGDSALYLCASSLDGVNYGYTFGSGTRLTVV.

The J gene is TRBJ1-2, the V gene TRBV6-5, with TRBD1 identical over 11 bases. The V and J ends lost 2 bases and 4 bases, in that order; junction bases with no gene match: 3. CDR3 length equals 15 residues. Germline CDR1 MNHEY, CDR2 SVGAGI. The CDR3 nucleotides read TGTGCCAGCAGTTACCCGGGACAGGGGGTCTATGGCTACACCTTC. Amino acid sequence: CASSYPGQGVYGYTF.

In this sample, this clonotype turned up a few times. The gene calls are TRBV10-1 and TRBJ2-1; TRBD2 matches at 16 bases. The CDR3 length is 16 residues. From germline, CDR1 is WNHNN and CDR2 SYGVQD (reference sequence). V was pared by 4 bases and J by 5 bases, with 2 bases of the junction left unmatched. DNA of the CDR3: TGCGCCAGCAGTGTGGGACTAGCGGGAGGGAACAATGAGCAGTTCTTC. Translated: CASSVGLAGGNNEQFF.

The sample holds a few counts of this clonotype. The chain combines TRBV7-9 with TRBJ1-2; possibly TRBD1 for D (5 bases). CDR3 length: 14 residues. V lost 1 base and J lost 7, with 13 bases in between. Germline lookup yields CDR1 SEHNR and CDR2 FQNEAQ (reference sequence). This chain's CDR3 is CASSLELPGVGYTF. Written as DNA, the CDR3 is TGTGCCAGCAGCTTAGAACTTCCGGGGGTTGGCTACACCTTC. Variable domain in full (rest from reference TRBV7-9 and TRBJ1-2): DTGVSQNPRHKITKRGQNVTFRCDPISEHNRLYWYRQTLGQGPEFLTYFQNEAQLEKSRLLSDRFSAERPKGSFSTLEIQRTEQGDSAMYLCASSLELPGVGYTFGSGTRLTVV.

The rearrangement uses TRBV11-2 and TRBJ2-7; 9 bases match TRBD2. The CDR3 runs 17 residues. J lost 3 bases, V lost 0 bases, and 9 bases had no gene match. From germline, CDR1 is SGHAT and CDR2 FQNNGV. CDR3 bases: TGTGCCAGCAGCTTAGAAGGAGTGACTAGCGGCCTCTACGAGCAGTACTTC. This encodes CASSLEGVTSGLYEQYF.

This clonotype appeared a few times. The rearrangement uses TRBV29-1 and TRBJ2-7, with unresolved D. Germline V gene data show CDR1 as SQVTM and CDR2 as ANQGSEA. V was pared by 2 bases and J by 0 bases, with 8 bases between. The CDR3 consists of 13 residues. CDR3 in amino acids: CSVESRTSYEQYF. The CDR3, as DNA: TGCAGCGTTGAATCCAGAACCTCCTACGAGCAGTACTTC.